The 13 T cell receptor beta chains below come from one sample, sequenced in a study of Graves' ophthalmopathy and Graves' hyperthyroidism. Amplified TCR beta CDR3 regions were obtained using RNA transcripts as template. Second-round multiplex PCR followed a first-round RT-PCR using HTBI primers. TCRdb re-derived calls from the multiplex PCR reads in MiXCR, one entry per CDR3 protein. The data contain 560,000 or so distinct CDR3 sequences, under 45% of them seen just once; the ten biggest clones take up about 4%. The sequencing input was peripheral blood or thyroid tissue (not recorded which). These receptors originate from an adult man with Graves' hyperthyroidism.

V gene TRBV7-9 combines with J gene TRBJ2-7, with D perhaps given as TRBD1 or TRBD2 (6 bases each). Germline CDR1 and CDR2: SEHNR and FQNEAQ (reference sequence). The CDR3 is 15 residues long. V was trimmed by 5 bases and J by 4 bases, leaving 18 bases between them. The CDR3 DNA sequence: TGTGCCAGCAGCCCCCTGGAGGGGGGCCCTTACGAGCAGTACTTC. Translated: CASSPLEGGPYEQYF. Full variable domain (rest looked up from reference TRBV7-9 and TRBJ2-7): DTGVSQNPRHKITKRGQNVTFRCDPISEHNRLYWYRQTLGQGPEFLTYFQNEAQLEKSRLLSDRFSAERPKGSFSTLEIQRTEQGDSAMYLCASSPLEGGPYEQYFGPGTRLTVT.

In this sample, this clonotype turned up a few times. A read error may account for a junction end that differs from germline. The rearrangement joins TRBV24-1 to TRBJ1-2; D possibly corresponds to TRBD1 (5 bases). The CDR3 sequence is 15 residues long. The germline gives CDR1 KGHDR, CDR2 SFDVKD. CDR3 loop: CATSDSGPTGHGYTF. In DNA form, the CDR3 reads TGTGCCACCAGCGATTCCGGGCCAACGGGGCATGGCTACACCTTC.

V gene TRBV10-3 combines with J gene TRBJ2-7; TRBD2 is a possible D gene (6 bases). CDR3 length: 15 residues. CDR1 is ENHRY and CDR2 is SYGVKD in the germline V gene. V was cut by 11 bases and J by 3 bases, with 23 bases left in between. CDR3 in amino acids: CAVTYGTGDHYEQYF. CDR3 nucleotide sequence: TGTGCCGTCACATACGGGACGGGGGACCACTACGAGCAGTACTTC.

V and J are TRBV7-3 and TRBJ1-3, with D possibly being TRBD1 (5 bases). There are 15 residues in the CDR3. CDR1 SGHTA and CDR2 FQGTGA come from the germline V gene. V was shortened by 11 bases and J by 0 bases, with 17 bases between the two germline ends. The CDR3 is CAWGGQVISGNTIYF. The CDR3, as DNA: TGTGCCTGGGGGGGTCAGGTGATCTCTGGAAACACCATATATTTT.

About this clonotype itself: This may come from a read error, since a much larger clone is one base off. The chain is built from TRBV20-1 and TRBJ1-4; no reliable D call. Trimming left V 1 base short and J 3 bases short, with 12 bases between. Germline V CDR1 and CDR2: DFQATT, SNEGSKA (reference sequence). The CDR3 is 15 residues long. In DNA form, the CDR3 reads TGCAGTGCTAGAGGTGGGTCAGGTTCTAATGAAAAACTGTTTTTT. This gives the protein CSARGGSGSNEKLFF.

This clonotype was observed at least ten times. The V call is TRBV5-8, the J call TRBJ1-2; D remains unclear. V was pared by 5 bases and J by 0 bases, with 14 bases between. CDR1 SGHTS and CDR2 YDEGEE come from the germline V gene. This CDR3 has 15 residues. The DNA of the CDR3 is TGTGCCAGCAGTTTTACAGCGGACGCTAACTATGGCTACACCTTC. It specifies CASSFTADANYGYTF.

This clonotype was observed many times. V usage is TRBV9 and J usage is TRBJ1-1, with D hard to call. The ends were cut back, 1 base at V and 1 base at J, with 5 bases in the middle. CDR1 and CDR2 (germline): SGDLS, YYNGEE. The CDR3 is made up of 13 amino acids. In nucleotides, the CDR3 is TGTGCCAGCAGCGTACAGGCGAACACTGAAGCTTTCTTT. Its translation: CASSVQANTEAFF.

The table lists this clonotype with many counts. The chain employs TRBV20-1 and TRBJ2-6; D not resolved. The CDR3 covers 14 residues. Germline V lookup: CDR1 DFQATT, CDR2 SNEGSKA (reference sequence). The V and J ends lost 6 bases and 3 bases respectively, with 12 bases between them. The CDR3 sequence: CSALPSSGANVLTF. CDR3 nucleotide sequence: TGCAGTGCCCTGCCCTCCAGTGGGGCCAACGTCCTGACTTTC.

This rearrangement joins TRBV10-3 to TRBJ2-7; TRBD2 aligns across 9 bases. CDR3 length equals 14 residues. The J segment lost 1 base and the V segment lost 4 bases, leaving 2 bases of the junction unmatched. Per germline, CDR1 ENHRY and CDR2 SYGVKD. The CDR3 protein is CAISGLAGSYEQYF. The CDR3 nucleotides are TGTGCCATCAGTGGCCTAGCGGGGTCCTACGAGCAGTACTTC.

There are many counts of this clonotype. The chain joins TRBV11-2 to TRBJ2-7; D is uncertain. The V and J ends lost 3 bases and 5 bases respectively, with 14 bases between them. This CDR3 has 14 amino acids. The V gene's germline CDR1 is SGHAT and CDR2 FQNNGV. The CDR3 nucleotides read TGTGCCAGCAGCTTCAAGGGATTTCTGGACGAGCAGTACTTC. This gives the protein CASSFKGFLDEQYF.

The chain links TRBV4-1 to TRBJ1-2, with a possible D match to TRBD1 (6 bases). CDR3 length equals 16 residues. Germline assignment: CDR1 MGHRA and CDR2 YSYEKL. V lost 3 bases, J lost 8 bases, and 22 bases lay in between. CDR3 sequence reads: CASSHNPRFRGEGYTF. The DNA of the CDR3 is TGCGCCAGCAGCCATAACCCCCGCTTCAGGGGTGAAGGCTACACCTTC.

Comments on this clonotype: A much larger clone lies one base from this, so it may be a read error. This CDR3 is missing its conserved last phenylalanine or tryptophan, likely due to a read error. The rearrangement uses TRBV10-3 and TRBJ1-1; perhaps TRBD1 as D (5 bases). Germline lookup yields CDR1 ENHRY and CDR2 SYGVKD. The CDR3 extends over 15 amino acids. The CDR3 DNA sequence: TGTGCCAGCAGTTACCGGACACAAGCGAACACTGAAGCTTTCCTT. Translating it yields CASSYRTQANTEAFL.

The gene calls are TRBV20-1 and TRBJ2-5; perhaps TRBD2 as D (6 bases). Germline CDR1 and CDR2: DFQATT and SNEGSKA (reference sequence). The CDR3 has 13 residues. Trimming removed 3 bases from V and 9 bases from J, with 17 bases in between. CDR3 sequence: CSARREVGQPQYF. The CDR3 nucleotides are TGCAGTGCTAGGAGGGAGGTAGGTCAGCCCCAGTACTTC.